These T cell receptor beta chains were read from a single sample in a study of response to subunit inactivated influenza vaccine. TCRdb redid the calling of the RT-PCR reads with MiXCR, one entry per CDR3 protein. The sample records fewer than 400,000 distinct CDR3 sequences, about a fifth being singletons. The sample in question was PBMCs from blood, obtained less than 22 months after vaccination. The receptors were sampled from a man aged 45 to 75 who received an inactivated influenza vaccine. Both conserved end residues are trimmed from each CDR3.

j_call v_call cdr3_aa
TRBJ1-5 TRBV12-3/TRBV12-4 ASSFSDSAHQPQH
TRBJ2-1 TRBV20-1 SARASLSSYNEQF
TRBJ2-7 TRBV5-1 ASSFTGTGIYEQY
TRBJ2-3 TRBV5-1 ASSFATVTDTQY
TRBJ1-6 TRBV4-1 ASSQASPSNSPLH
TRBJ1-5 TRBV30 AWSVHGVGYQPQH
TRBJ2-7 TRBV20-1 SARPANYAQY
TRBJ2-3 TRBV7-2 ASSFVGSTDTQY
TRBJ2-5 TRBV6-2/TRBV6-3 ASSPGRLAGRETQY
TRBJ1-1 TRBV29-1 SVSGTGGEAF
TRBJ2-1 TRBV29-1 SVEVSRGSLSSYNEQF
TRBJ1-2 TRBV5-1 ASSSPLAGDYGYT
TRBJ1-1 TRBV6-1 ASRPPGHPNTEAF
TRBJ2-3 TRBV20-1 SASGSEADTQY
TRBJ1-1 TRBV7-9 ASSLQGARGRAF
TRBJ1-1 TRBV20-1 SASTQPGTEAF
TRBJ1-1 TRBV29-1 SVAQGSRTEAF
TRBJ2-7 TRBV11-2 ASSFPRPGPFTYEQY
TRBJ1-6 TRBV11-2 ASSFSWGDSPLH
TRBJ1-1 TRBV11-1 ASSLVVPNTEAF
TRBJ1-1 TRBV7-6 ASSLASGEVTEAF
TRBJ2-7 TRBV7-2 ASSNTYEQY
TRBJ1-6 TRBV25-1 ASSESVGTRGANSPLH
TRBJ2-1 TRBV9 ASSVAGTYNEQF
TRBJ2-2 TRBV5-1 ASKLAEHGELF
TRBJ1-2 TRBV10-3 AISERGGYT
TRBJ1-2 TRBV4-3 ASSQGRGRTYGYT
TRBJ1-2 TRBV10-3 AISDPPTGFYGYT
TRBJ1-5 TRBV12-3/TRBV12-4 ASSELSNQPQH
TRBJ1-1 TRBV3-1 ASTLGQTNTEAF
TRBJ1-1 TRBV12-3/TRBV12-4 ASSSQGTVNTEAF
TRBJ1-2 TRBV7-9 ASSTGQSRYT
TRBJ2-7 TRBV14 ASSQGAGPTYEQY
TRBJ2-4 TRBV19 ASSIGSQLAKNIQY
TRBJ1-5 TRBV29-1 SVTSGDANQPQH
TRBJ2-7 TRBV7-2 ASSLGLAGSYEQY
TRBJ1-2 TRBV11-2 ASSLEEGTGYGYT
TRBJ1-5 TRBV6-1 ASSDRGQGQPQH
TRBJ2-1 TRBV25-1 ASTNLDEQF
TRBJ2-2 TRBV4-2 ASSHINRDRGSGELF
TRBJ1-1 TRBV10-1 ASSAGGSNTEAF
TRBJ2-2 TRBV10-3 AISESRQENTGELF
TRBJ1-1 TRBV29-1 SVEDPRYFTEAF
TRBJ2-7 TRBV7-8 ASSTGDSDSYEQY
TRBJ1-2 TRBV28 ATQDPLNLVYT
TRBJ2-1 TRBV11-2 ASSPLTGGSYNEQF
TRBJ2-4 TRBV4-3 ASSLGQGGNIQY
TRBJ2-7 TRBV27 ASSLSRLAGDKNLDEQY